This entry lists 9 T cell receptor beta chains sequenced from one sample in a study of blood T cell repertoires in COVID-19. Sequencing used immunoSEQ multiplex PCR; TCRdb keeps in-frame clones, though not all of them. The sample carries around 300,000 clones, 90% recorded once. Sequencing used peripheral blood. The source is a woman in her forties with COVID-19, enrolled during active disease.

This rearrangement joins TRBV18 to TRBJ1-2; no definite D call. V dropped 3 bases and J dropped 2 bases, with 13 bases sitting between them. The CDR3 extends over 15 amino acids. Germline V gene lookup returns CDR1 KGHSH and CDR2 LQKENI. The CDR3 region is CASSPREDGNYGYTF. The CDR3, as DNA: TGTGCCAGCTCACCGAGGGAGGACGGAAACTATGGCTACACCTTC.

The chain employs TRBV9 and TRBJ2-3; D unclear. CDR1 and CDR2 (germline): SGDLS, YYNGEE. The CDR3 spans 14 residues. V was shortened by 3 bases and J by 4 bases, with 12 bases between the two germline ends. CDR3 loop: CASSGSLLADTQYF. The DNA for the CDR3 is TGTGCCAGCAGCGGTTCTCTCTTAGCAGATACGCAGTATTTT.

The chain employs TRBV11-2 and TRBJ2-5; 8 positions agree with TRBD2. Per germline, CDR1 SGHAT and CDR2 FQNNGV. Trimming took 5 bases from V and 5 from J; bases not matched to a gene: 13. The CDR3 consists of 16 residues. CDR3 in DNA: TGTGCCAGCAGCCCTTGGACGGGGGGGAGGTATGAGACCCAGTACTTC. Protein sequence: CASSPWTGGRYETQYF.

This chain links TRBV7-6 with TRBJ2-7; D gene uncertain. Per the germline V gene, CDR1 is SGHVS and CDR2 is FNYEAQ. V lost 1 base, J lost 2 bases, and 24 bases lay in between. The CDR3 length is 19 residues. CDR3 region: CASSLVVGDSGFAPYEQYF. In nucleotides, the CDR3 is TGTGCCAGCAGCTTAGTGGTAGGTGACTCCGGATTTGCGCCCTACGAGCAGTACTTC.

This sequence joins TRBV7-9 and TRBJ2-5; TRBD2 aligns across 11 bases. With 5 bases clipped from V and 3 bases from J, the junction kept 8 bases outside the gene matches. Germline V gene lookup returns CDR1 SEHNR and CDR2 FQNEAQ (reference sequence). The CDR3 spans 16 residues. The CDR3 nucleotides are TGTGCCAGCAGCCCAGGGACTAGCGGCCCTGAAGAGACCCAGTACTTC. Encoded protein: CASSPGTSGPEETQYF.

The V call is TRBV7-3, the J call TRBJ1-2; 7 bases line up with TRBD1. The V and J ends lost 4 bases and 13 bases, in that order; junction bases with no gene match: 15. The CDR3 loop spans 14 amino acids. Germline CDR1 reads SGHTA; CDR2 reads FQGTGA. In DNA form, the CDR3 reads TGTGCCAGCAGCTCCCTTTTAGGGACAGCTGTTTCCACCTTC. Translation gives CASSSLLGTAVSTF.

The genes are TRBV28 and TRBJ2-7; 8 nucleotides match TRBD1. Germline V gives CDR1 MDHEN, CDR2 SYDVKM. The CDR3 is 15 residues long. V gave up 6 bases and J gave up 3 bases; unmatched junction bases: 10. CDR3 in amino acids: CASRRAGQGLYEQYF. CDR3 DNA sequence: TGTGCCAGCAGACGCGCTGGACAGGGACTCTACGAGCAGTACTTC.

The V call is TRBV20-1, the J call TRBJ2-3; D is unclear. CDR3 length: 11 amino acids. Germline lookup yields CDR1 DFQATT and CDR2 SNEGSKA (reference sequence). The germline V and J ends were trimmed by 2 bases and 7 bases, with 7 bases remaining between them. The CDR3 bases are TGCAGTGCTAGATCACAGAATACGCAGTATTTT. Protein sequence: CSARSQNTQYF.

The chain combines TRBV7-3 with TRBJ1-1; perhaps TRBD1 as D (6 bases). The CDR3 totals 18 residues. V lost 5 bases, J lost 0 bases, and 22 bases lay in between. Germline CDR1 reads SGHTA; CDR2 reads FQGTGA. DNA of the CDR3: TGTGCCAGCAGCCCGACGGGGGGCGCGATAGGAATGAACACTGAAGCTTTCTTT. Amino acids: CASSPTGGAIGMNTEAFF.